These 10 T cell receptor beta chains originate from one sample sequenced in a study of blood T cell repertoires in COVID-19. This table comes from immunoSEQ multiplex PCR, and its TCRdb copy is limited to in-frame clones, with some not included. The data contain 150,000 to 200,000 clones, roughly three quarters of them seen just once; the ten biggest clones take up 12%. Sequencing was performed on peripheral blood. Receptors originate from an elderly woman with COVID-19, enrolled during active disease.

The rearrangement links TRBV24-1 to TRBJ2-7; 7 bases agree with TRBD1. The germline CDR1 and CDR2 sequences are KGHDR and SFDVKD. V shed 7 bases and J 2 bases; nucleotides not matched to a gene: 13. This CDR3 has 16 residues. Here the CDR3 DNA reads TGTGCCACCAGAAGAACTGTGACAGGGATGGCCTACGAGCAGTACTTC. Amino acids: CATRRTVTGMAYEQYF.

The chain recombines TRBV4-2 with TRBJ2-3, with 7 bases that match TRBD1. This CDR3 region has 15 residues. Trimming at V came to 3 bases and at J to 4 bases, leaving 7 bases not matched to a gene. CDR1 LGHNA and CDR2 YNFKEQ come from the germline V gene. The CDR3 here is CASSQLDRVPDTQYF. Here the CDR3 DNA reads TGTGCCAGCAGCCAGTTAGACAGGGTCCCAGATACGCAGTATTTT.

The chain recombines TRBV24-1 with TRBJ2-1; D is possibly TRBD2 (5 bases). The length of the CDR3 is 16 residues. CDR1 and CDR2 (germline): KGHDR, SFDVKD. Trimming removed 2 bases at V and 3 bases at J, with 13 bases between. In DNA form, the CDR3 reads TGTGCCACCAGTGATTCCGCCGTTGGGAGCTACAATGAGCAGTTCTTC. Translating it yields CATSDSAVGSYNEQFF.

The J gene is TRBJ1-1, the V gene TRBV5-1; 9 bases line up with TRBD1. Germline V gene data show CDR1 as SGHRS and CDR2 as YFSETQ. CDR3 length: 16 amino acids. V was clipped by 4 bases and J by 2 bases; unmatched bases: 9. The CDR3: CASSGMMGQGNTEAFF. The CDR3 nucleotides read TGCGCCAGCAGCGGCATGATGGGACAGGGAAACACTGAAGCTTTCTTT.

V and J are TRBV5-4 and TRBJ2-5, with D unclear. Germline lookup yields CDR1 SGHNT and CDR2 YYREEE (reference sequence). Trimming removed 5 bases at V and 1 base at J, with 18 bases between. This CDR3 spans 16 amino acids. CDR3 DNA sequence: TGTGCCAGCAGTTCTCGGTCAAGGAGCCTCCAAGAGACCCAGTACTTC. It specifies CASSSRSRSLQETQYF.

CDR3 region: CASSLGFGSSGELFF. The CDR3, as DNA: TGTGCCAGCAGCCTCGGGTTCGGGAGTAGCGGGGAGCTGTTTTTT. The V call is TRBV9, the J call TRBJ2-2; D may be TRBD2 (6 bases). Germline CDR1 and CDR2: SGDLS and YYNGEE. There are 15 residues in the CDR3. V was cut by 4 bases and J by 7 bases, with 17 bases left in between.

A single count supports this clone. J is TRBJ1-1 and V is TRBV10-2; D is undetermined. Germline V gene sequence: CDR1 WSHSY, CDR2 SAAADI. V was trimmed by 8 bases and J by 12 bases, leaving 16 bases between them. CDR3 length: 11 residues. CDR3 sequence (DNA): TGCGCCAGCCGAGACACCCTCGCGACTTTCTTT. Encoded protein: CASRDTLATFF.

The V call is TRBV19, the J call TRBJ2-3, with D maybe TRBD1 (5 bases). Deletions cut 0 bases from V and 0 bases from J, with 25 bases between. The germline CDR1 and CDR2 sequences are LNHDA and SQIVND (reference sequence). The CDR3 runs to 21 residues. CDR3 sequence: CASSIDPVGRRRTSSTDTQYF. Written as DNA, the CDR3 is TGTGCCAGTAGTATAGATCCCGTGGGGCGTAGGCGGACCTCTAGCACAGATACGCAGTATTTT.

The rearrangement links TRBV5-1 to TRBJ1-2; possible D gene TRBD1, 5 bases. The CDR3 consists of 14 residues. Trimming cost V 1 base and J 6 bases, with 13 bases left between them. From germline, CDR1 is SGHRS and CDR2 YFSETQ. The CDR3 sequence is CASSLTQGSHGYTF. As DNA, the CDR3 is TGCGCCAGCAGCTTGACTCAGGGAAGTCATGGCTACACCTTC.

This clone was seen only a few times. CDR3 sequence reads: CSGLGLYNEQFF. Written as DNA, the CDR3 is TGCAGCGGTCTAGGTCTCTACAATGAGCAGTTCTTC. The gene calls are TRBV29-1 and TRBJ2-1; unclear D gene. The V gene's germline CDR1 is SQVTM and CDR2 ANQGSEA. The CDR3 has 12 residues. Trimming pared 7 bases from V and 3 bases from J, leaving 10 bases between.